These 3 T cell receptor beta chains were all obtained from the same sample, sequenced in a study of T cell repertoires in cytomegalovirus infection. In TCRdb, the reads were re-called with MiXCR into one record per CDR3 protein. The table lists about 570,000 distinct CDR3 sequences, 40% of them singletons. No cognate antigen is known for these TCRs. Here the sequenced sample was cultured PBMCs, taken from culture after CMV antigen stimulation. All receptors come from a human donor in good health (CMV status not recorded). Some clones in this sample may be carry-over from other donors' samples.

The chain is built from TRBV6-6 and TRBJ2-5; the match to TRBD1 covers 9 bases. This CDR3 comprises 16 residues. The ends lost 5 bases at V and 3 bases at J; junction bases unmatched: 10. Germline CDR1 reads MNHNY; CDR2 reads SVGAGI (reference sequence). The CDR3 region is CASSIWTGASEETQYF. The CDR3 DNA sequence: TGTGCCAGCAGTATTTGGACAGGGGCCAGTGAAGAGACCCAGTACTTC.

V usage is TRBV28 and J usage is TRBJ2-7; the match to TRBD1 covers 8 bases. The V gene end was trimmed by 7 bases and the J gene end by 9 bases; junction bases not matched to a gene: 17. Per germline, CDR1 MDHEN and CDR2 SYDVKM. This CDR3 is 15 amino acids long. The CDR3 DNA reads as TGTGCCAGCATCAAACGGGGTGCAGGGGGCCCACGGCAGTACTTC. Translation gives CASIKRGAGGPRQYF.

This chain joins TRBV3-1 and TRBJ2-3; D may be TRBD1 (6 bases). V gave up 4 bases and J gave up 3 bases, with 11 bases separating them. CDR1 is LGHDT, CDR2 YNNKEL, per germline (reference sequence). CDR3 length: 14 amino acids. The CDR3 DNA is TGTGCCAGCAGCCTTTGGACAGATACAGATACGCAGTATTTT. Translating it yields CASSLWTDTDTQYF.